These 3 T cell receptor beta chains were sequenced from one sample in a study of CD8+ T cells in alopecia areata. This sample's treatment: oral pan-JAK inhibitor, 5-10 mg twice daily. cDNA serving as the sequencing template came from extracted, reverse transcribed RNA. Assay used: immunoSEQ multiplex PCR; TCRdb lists only in-frame clones, some missing. The sample holds some 200,000 clones, 50% to 60% seen once. This specimen consisted of CD4+ T cells sorted from blood, obtained at week 4, from a patient treated with tofacitinib. The receptors were sampled from a human donor with alopecia areata.

The CDR3 protein is CAWSDTRPSEAFF. As DNA, the CDR3 is TGTGCCTGGAGCGACACCCGTCCCTCTGAAGCTTTCTTT. This sequence joins TRBV30 and TRBJ1-1, with D unresolved. V shed 3 bases and J shed 6 bases, with 14 bases lying between them. In germline, CDR1 is GTSNPN, CDR2 SVGIG (reference sequence). The CDR3 has 13 residues.

The chain uses TRBV7-2 and TRBJ2-7; D call uncertain. This CDR3 comprises 15 residues. Trimming took 5 bases from V and 2 from J, leaving 16 bases between them. Per the germline V gene, CDR1 is SGHTA and CDR2 is FQGNSA. CDR3 in amino acids: CASSPSFGSTYEQYF. As DNA, the CDR3 is TGTGCCAGCAGCCCCTCGTTTGGCAGTACCTACGAGCAGTACTTC.

This clone was observed at least ten times. V usage is TRBV4-2 and J usage is TRBJ2-5, with D perhaps matching TRBD1 (6 bases). Germline CDR1 is LGHNA and CDR2 is YNFKEQ. The V and J ends lost 4 bases and 5 bases respectively, with 23 bases between them. The CDR3 has 17 residues. CDR3 bases: TGTGCCAGCAGCCTCCAGGGGCCCCCGCGAGAGCTCGAGACCCAGTACTTC. Protein product: CASSLQGPPRELETQYF.